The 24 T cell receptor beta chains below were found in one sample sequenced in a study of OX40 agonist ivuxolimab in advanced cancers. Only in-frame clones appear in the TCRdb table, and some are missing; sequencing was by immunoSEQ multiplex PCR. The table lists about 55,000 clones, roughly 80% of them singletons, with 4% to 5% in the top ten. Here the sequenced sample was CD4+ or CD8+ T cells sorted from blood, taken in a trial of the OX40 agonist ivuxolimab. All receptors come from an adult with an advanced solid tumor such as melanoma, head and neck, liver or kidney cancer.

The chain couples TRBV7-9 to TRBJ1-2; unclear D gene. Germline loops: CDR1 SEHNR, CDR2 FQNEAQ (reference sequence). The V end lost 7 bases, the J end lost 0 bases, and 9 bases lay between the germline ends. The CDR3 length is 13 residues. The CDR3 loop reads CASTERANYGYTF. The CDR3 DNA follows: TGTGCCAGCACCGAAAGAGCTAACTATGGCTACACCTTC.

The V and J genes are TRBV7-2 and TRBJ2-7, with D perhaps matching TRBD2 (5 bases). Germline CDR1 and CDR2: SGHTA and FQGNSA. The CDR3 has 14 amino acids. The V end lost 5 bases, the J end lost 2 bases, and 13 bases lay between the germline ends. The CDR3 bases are TGTGCCAGCAGCGCCCGCTTCGGGACCTACGAGCAGTACTTC. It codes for CASSARFGTYEQYF. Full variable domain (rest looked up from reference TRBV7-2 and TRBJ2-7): GAGVSQSPSNKVTEKGKDVELRCDPISGHTALYWYRQSLGQGLEFLIYFQGNSAPDKSGLPSDRFSAERTGGSVSTLTIQRTQQEDSAVYLCASSARFGTYEQYFGPGTRLTVT.

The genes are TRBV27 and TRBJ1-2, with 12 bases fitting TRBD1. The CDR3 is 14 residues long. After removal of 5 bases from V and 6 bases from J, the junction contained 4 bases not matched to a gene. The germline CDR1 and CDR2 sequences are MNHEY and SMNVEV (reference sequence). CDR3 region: CASSPGQGADGYTF. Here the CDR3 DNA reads TGTGCCAGCAGTCCGGGACAGGGGGCTGATGGCTACACCTTC.

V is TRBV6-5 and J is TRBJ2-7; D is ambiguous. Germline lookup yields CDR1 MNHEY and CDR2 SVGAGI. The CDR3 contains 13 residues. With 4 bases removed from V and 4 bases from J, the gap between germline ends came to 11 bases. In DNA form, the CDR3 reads TGTGCCAGCAGTTTAAAAAGGGCTTACGAGCAGTACTTC. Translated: CASSLKRAYEQYF.

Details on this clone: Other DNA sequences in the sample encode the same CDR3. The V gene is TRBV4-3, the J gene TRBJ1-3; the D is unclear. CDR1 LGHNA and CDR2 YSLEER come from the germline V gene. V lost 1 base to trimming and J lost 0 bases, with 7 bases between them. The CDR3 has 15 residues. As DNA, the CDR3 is TGCGCCAGCAGCCAAGGACGGTACTCTGGAAACACCATATATTTT. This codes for CASSQGRYSGNTIYF.

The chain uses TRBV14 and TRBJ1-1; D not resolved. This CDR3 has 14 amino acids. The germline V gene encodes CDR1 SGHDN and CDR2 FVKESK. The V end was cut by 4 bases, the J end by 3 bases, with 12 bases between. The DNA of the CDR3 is TGTGCCAGCAGCCGATTCCTGACTGACACTGAAGCTTTCTTT. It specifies CASSRFLTDTEAFF.

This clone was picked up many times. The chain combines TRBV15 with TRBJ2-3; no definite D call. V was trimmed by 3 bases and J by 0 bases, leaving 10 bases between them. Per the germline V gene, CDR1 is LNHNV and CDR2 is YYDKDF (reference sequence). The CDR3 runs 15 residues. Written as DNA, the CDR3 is TGTGCCACCAGCAGGACAAAGGGTAGCACAGATACGCAGTATTTT. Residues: CATSRTKGSTDTQYF.

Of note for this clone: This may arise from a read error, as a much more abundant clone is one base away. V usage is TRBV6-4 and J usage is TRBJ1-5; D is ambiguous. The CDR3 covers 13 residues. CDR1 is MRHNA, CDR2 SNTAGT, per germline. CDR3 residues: CASSYSRDQPQHF. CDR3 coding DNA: TGTGCCAGCAGTTACTCGAGGGATCAGCCCCAGCATTTT.

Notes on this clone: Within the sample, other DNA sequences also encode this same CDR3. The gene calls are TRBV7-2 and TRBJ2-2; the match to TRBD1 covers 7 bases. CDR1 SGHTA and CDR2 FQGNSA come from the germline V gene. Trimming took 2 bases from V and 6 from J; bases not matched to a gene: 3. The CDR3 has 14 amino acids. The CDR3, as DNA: TGTGCCAGCAGCTTACGACAGGGTGCCGGGGAGCTGTTTTTT. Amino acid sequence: CASSLRQGAGELFF. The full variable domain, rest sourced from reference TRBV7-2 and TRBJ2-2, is GAGVSQSPSNKVTEKGKDVELRCDPISGHTALYWYRQSLGQGLEFLIYFQGNSAPDKSGLPSDRFSAERTGGSVSTLTIQRTQQEDSAVYLCASSLRQGAGELFFGEGSRLTVL.

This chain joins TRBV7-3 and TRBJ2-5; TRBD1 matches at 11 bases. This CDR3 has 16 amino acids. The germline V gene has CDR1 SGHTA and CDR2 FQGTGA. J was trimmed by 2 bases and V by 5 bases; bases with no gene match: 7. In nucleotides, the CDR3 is TGTGCCAGCAGCCCCAGGACAGGGGGCCAACAAGAGACCCAGTACTTC. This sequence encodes CASSPRTGGQQETQYF.

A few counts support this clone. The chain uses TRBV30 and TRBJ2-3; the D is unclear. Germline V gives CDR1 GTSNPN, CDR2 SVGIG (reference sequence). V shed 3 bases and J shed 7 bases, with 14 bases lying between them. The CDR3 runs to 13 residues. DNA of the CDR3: TGTGCCTGGAGGGTAGAGTCCCCTAATACGCAGTATTTT. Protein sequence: CAWRVESPNTQYF.

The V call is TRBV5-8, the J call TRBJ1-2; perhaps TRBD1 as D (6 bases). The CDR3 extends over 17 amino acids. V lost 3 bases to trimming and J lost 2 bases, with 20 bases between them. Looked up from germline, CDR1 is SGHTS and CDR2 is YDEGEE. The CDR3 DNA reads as TGTGCCAGCAGCTCCTACGGGACACGACGCCAGAACTATGGCTACACCTTC. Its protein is CASSSYGTRRQNYGYTF.

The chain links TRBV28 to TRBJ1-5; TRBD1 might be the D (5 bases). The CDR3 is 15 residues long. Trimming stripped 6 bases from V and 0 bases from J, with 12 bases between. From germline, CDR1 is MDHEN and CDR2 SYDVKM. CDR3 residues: CASSRGRNSNQPQHF. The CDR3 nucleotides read TGTGCCAGCAGCCGGGGACGCAATAGCAATCAGCCCCAGCATTTT.

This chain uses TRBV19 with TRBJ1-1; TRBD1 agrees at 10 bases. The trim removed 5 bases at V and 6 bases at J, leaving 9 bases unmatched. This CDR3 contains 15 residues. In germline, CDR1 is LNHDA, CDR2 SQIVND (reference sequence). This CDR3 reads CASSPGQGPRAEAFF. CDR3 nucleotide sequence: TGTGCCAGTAGTCCGGGACAGGGGCCACGAGCTGAAGCTTTCTTT.

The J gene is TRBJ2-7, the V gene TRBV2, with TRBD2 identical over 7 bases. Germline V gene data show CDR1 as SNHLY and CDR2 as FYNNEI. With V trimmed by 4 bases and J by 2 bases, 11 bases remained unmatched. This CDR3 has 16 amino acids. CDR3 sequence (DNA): TGTGCCAGCAGTGGCGTCGAGCGGGATCCTCCCTACGAGCAGTACTTC. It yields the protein CASSGVERDPPYEQYF.

The CDR3 nucleotides read TGTGCCACCTCCTTGGGGGACACTGAAGCTTTCTTT. Amino acid sequence: CATSLGDTEAFF. This sequence joins TRBV18 and TRBJ1-1; D possibly corresponds to TRBD1 (5 bases). The ends were cut back, 10 bases at V and 3 bases at J, with 12 bases in the middle. This CDR3 has 12 residues. From germline, CDR1 is KGHSH and CDR2 LQKENI.

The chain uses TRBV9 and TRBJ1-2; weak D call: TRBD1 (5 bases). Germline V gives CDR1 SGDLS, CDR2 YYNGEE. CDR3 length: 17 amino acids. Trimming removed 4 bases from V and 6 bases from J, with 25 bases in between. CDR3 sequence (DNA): TGTGCCAGCAGCCCAAACTACGGAGGTAGGGGCGCCGATGGCTACACCTTC. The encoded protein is CASSPNYGGRGADGYTF.

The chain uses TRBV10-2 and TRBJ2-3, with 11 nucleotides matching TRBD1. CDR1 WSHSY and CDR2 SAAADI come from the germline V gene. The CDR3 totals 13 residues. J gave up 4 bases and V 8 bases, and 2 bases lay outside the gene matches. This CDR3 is CASQGQGADTQYF. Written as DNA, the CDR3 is TGCGCCAGCCAGGGACAGGGGGCAGATACGCAGTATTTT.

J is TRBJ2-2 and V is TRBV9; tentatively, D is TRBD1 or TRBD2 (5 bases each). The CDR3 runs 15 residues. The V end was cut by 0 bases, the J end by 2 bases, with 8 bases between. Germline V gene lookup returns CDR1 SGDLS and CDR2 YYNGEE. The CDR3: CASSVAGTNTGELFF. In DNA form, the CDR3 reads TGTGCCAGCAGCGTAGCCGGGACCAACACCGGGGAGCTGTTTTTT.

CDR3 nucleotide sequence: TGTGCCAGCAGCTTAGGGGGGACAGGCGCTGAAGCTTTCTTT. Its translation: CASSLGGTGAEAFF. The chain links TRBV11-2 to TRBJ1-1; 8 bases are shared with TRBD1. The germline V gene encodes CDR1 SGHAT and CDR2 FQNNGV. V gave up 1 base and J gave up 6 bases; unmatched junction bases: 4. The CDR3 consists of 14 residues. Supplemented by reference TRBV11-2 and TRBJ1-1, the full variable domain reads EAGVAQSPRYKIIEKRQSVAFWCNPISGHATLYWYQQILGQGPKLLIQFQNNGVVDDSQLPKDRFSAERLKGVDSTLKIQPAKLEDSAVYLCASSLGGTGAEAFFGQGTRLTVV.

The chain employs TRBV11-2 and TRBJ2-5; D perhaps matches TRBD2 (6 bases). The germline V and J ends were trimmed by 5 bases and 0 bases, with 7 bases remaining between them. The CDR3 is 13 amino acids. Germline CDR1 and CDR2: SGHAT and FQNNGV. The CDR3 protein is CASSAGHQETQYF. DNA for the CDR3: TGTGCCAGCAGCGCGGGACACCAAGAGACCCAGTACTTC.

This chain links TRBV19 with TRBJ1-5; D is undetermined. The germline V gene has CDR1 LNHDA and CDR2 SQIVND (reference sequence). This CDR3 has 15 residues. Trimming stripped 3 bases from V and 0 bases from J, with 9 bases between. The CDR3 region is CASSMGPYSNQPQHF. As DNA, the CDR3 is TGTGCCAGTAGTATGGGCCCTTATAGCAATCAGCCCCAGCATTTT.

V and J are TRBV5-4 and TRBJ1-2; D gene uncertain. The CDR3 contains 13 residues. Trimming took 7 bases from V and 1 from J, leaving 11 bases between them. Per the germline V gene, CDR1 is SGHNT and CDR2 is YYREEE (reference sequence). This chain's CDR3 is CASRMRNNYGYTF. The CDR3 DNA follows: TGTGCCAGCCGGATGAGGAATAACTATGGCTACACCTTC.

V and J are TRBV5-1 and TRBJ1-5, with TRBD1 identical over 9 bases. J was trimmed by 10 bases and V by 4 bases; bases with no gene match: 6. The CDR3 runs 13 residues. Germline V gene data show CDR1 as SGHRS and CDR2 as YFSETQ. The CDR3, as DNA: TGCGCCAGCAGCGCGGAACAGGGGGCCCCCCAGCATTTT. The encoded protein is CASSAEQGAPQHF.